Listed here is a single T cell receptor beta chain. Its antigen is not identified. TCRdb independently ran MiXCR on the reads; one entry per CDR3 protein. The sample carries around 300,000 distinct CDR3 sequences, approximately 9.5% recorded once. This sample is part of a study of T cell repertoires in cytomegalovirus infection. Study summary: An indication of both CMV infection and matching HLA type came from public TCR beta signatures. Points from the study as a whole: HLA-C-restricted, CMV-specific TCR beta clonotypes were dominant ex vivo. Identification of carriers of CMV plus the relevant HLA was performed using cumulative public TCR beta family frequency.

Between the trimmed V and J ends, which lost 4 bases and 1 base, there was a span of 9 bases. Germline CDR1 and CDR2: SGHRS and YFSETQ. The CDR3 is 13 residues long. This clonotype originated in a human donor in good health (CMV status not recorded). Some clones in this sample may be carry-over from other donors' samples. The V call is TRBV5-1, the J call TRBJ2-7, with D uncertain. The specimen sequenced was PBMCs. The CDR3: CASSRGPSYEQYF. Written as DNA, the CDR3 is TGCGCCAGCAGCAGAGGACCTTCCTACGAGCAGTACTTC. Supplemented by reference TRBV5-1 and TRBJ2-7, the full variable domain reads KAGVTQTPRYLIKTRGQQVTLSCSPISGHRSVSWYQQTPGQGLQFLFEYFSETQRNKGNFPGRFSGRQFSNSRSEMNVSTLELGDSALYLCASSRGPSYEQYFGPGTRLTVT.